This T cell receptor (beta chain) was identified during a study of cytomegalovirus exposure and HLA in healthy donors. Amplification used 60 Vbeta primers and 13 Jbeta primers. Using immunoSEQ multiplex PCR, the repertoire was profiled, and TCRdb retains in-frame clones only, with some absent. Among over 75,000 clones, just over 65% were seen once, and the ten largest hold roughly 2%. The germline V gene encodes CDR1 SEHNR and CDR2 FQNEAQ (reference sequence). The CDR3 covers 16 residues. To note about this clone: The junction departs from the called germline gene at one end, perhaps through a read error.

J is TRBJ1-5 and V is TRBV7-9, with 8 bases lining up with TRBD1. Material: PBMCs. This receptor was identified in a man younger than 45 in good health and CMV-seronegative. The CDR3 here is CSSSNMGDRTNQPQHF. DNA for the CDR3: TGTTCCAGCAGCAACATGGGGGACAGGACAAATCAGCCCCAGCATTTT.